The sequence of this T cell receptor beta chain was determined in a study of cytomegalovirus exposure and HLA in healthy donors. Each of the donors was a healthy bone marrow donor. A remark on this clone: The antigen remains unidentified. Germline is not matched at one junction end, which may reflect a read error.

Amplification used 60 Vbeta primers and 13 Jbeta primers. The repertoire was sequenced with immunoSEQ multiplex PCR; TCRdb's copy has only in-frame clones and lacks some. Here the sample spans under 150,000 clones, around 75% being singletons. The V gene's germline CDR1 is SSHAT and CDR2 FNYEAQ (reference sequence). The CDR3 has 17 amino acids. Study-wide results and caveats: Many donors shared some public TCRs, even though most TCR sequences were rare. Among donors in an Asian-associated ancestry cluster, a later analysis reportedly found fewer N-insertions than the approximately 700-donor mean. In a later analysis, compared with equally common non-associated chains, HLA-associated beta chains were more expanded.

Sequences were obtained from PBMCs. This TCR came from a woman younger than 30 in good health and CMV-seronegative. This chain joins TRBV7-7 and TRBJ2-1; TRBD1 aligns across 8 bases. In nucleotides, the CDR3 is TGTGCTAGCAGCCTAGGACAGGGCCGTTCTGAACACAATGAGCAGTTCTTC. It codes for CASSLGQGRSEHNEQFF.